The present T cell receptor beta chain was sequenced within a study of T-cell reconstitution after alpha-beta-depleted transplantation in children (dated by TCRdb to about 2016). Looking at the study overall: Using TCR repertoire profiling, the study followed T-cell immune reconstitution in a quantitative way in children after TCRalphabeta/CD19-depleted allogeneic hematopoietic cell transplantation.

Only a few counts were recorded for this clonotype. It lacks a known antigen. Qualities for individual bases were not recorded, and no much larger clone is one base off. The treatment or condition label for this specimen denotes: allogeneic hematopoietic cell transplantation with graft depleted of TCRalphabeta T cells and CD19 B cells. TCRalphabeta/CD19-depleted allogeneic hematopoietic cell grafts were given to the transplant recipients, all of whom were children. To prepare the library, PCR was applied. TCRdb names Illumina HiSeq 2500 as the instrument used. To normalize quantification of the TCRbeta repertoire, the TCR libraries were built with molecular barcoding that relied on unique molecular identifiers. Using fastp at Q25 and MiXCR, TCRdb reprocessed the public reads and kept productive beta chains. Each CDR3 protein appears once, grouped with its most common genes and DNA. The sample yields approximately 210,000 distinct CDR3 sequences; approximately 17% were counted once. Of the sample, approximately 40% is held by the ten largest clones.

Results and caveats for the whole study, not just this receptor: In some patients, the high TCRbeta diversity seen at day 60 was put down to recipient T cells and intrathymic progenitors that had survived conditioning. Over the following months the frequencies of hyperexpanded clones went down, and after one year T-cell counts and TCRbeta diversity were mostly credited to newly produced T cells. The apparently early alphabetaT-cell count recovery about two months after transplant was reportedly dependent on only several hundred rapidly expanded clones derived from non-depleted graft cells.

CDR1 and CDR2 are drawn from the germline V gene (reference sequence): DFQATT, SNEGSKA. The CDR3 contains 10 residues, cysteine and phenylalanine counted. Only the CDR3 part of the read is kept: 30 bases, read in frame from the first base. V is pared back by 7 bases and J by 4 bases, with 7 bases lying between the germline termini. The TCR comes from a male patient between 2 and 10 years old who had a stem cell transplant for acute lymphoblastic leukemia, so the T cells may come from the graft donor. The chain employs TRBV20-1 and TRBJ2-5; too little of a D gene remains to name it. The sample here was PBMCs, mostly from graft donor cells, taken 360 days after TCRalphabeta/CD19-depleted stem cell transplant. Here the CDR3 is given as CSEVGETQYF. The nucleotide sequence is TGCAGTGAGGTGGGAGAGACCCAGTACTTC.